Listed here are 22 T cell receptor beta chains from one sample, sequenced in a study of T cells in localized non-small cell lung cancer. TCRdb's table, derived via immunoSEQ multiplex PCR, lists solely in-frame clones and lacks some. Among about 24,000 clones, around 87% were seen once, and the ten largest hold 5.5% to 6.5%. This specimen consisted of PBMCs, obtained before any cancer treatment. Receptors originate from a man between 40 and 75 years old with stage II lung adenocarcinoma.

The chain carries TRBV7-8 and TRBJ1-1; weak D call: TRBD1 (6 bases). The V and J ends lost 5 bases and 11 bases respectively, with 15 bases between them. Germline CDR1 and CDR2: SGHVS and FQNEAQ. The CDR3 runs 12 residues. Written as DNA, the CDR3 is TGTGCCAGCAGCCTTACAGGGTTAAGGGCTTTCTTT. Protein product: CASSLTGLRAFF.

The chain employs TRBV10-3 and TRBJ1-1; 10 bases are a match to TRBD1. The CDR3 contains 15 residues. Losses at the gene ends were 2 bases for V and 4 bases for J; bases not matched to a gene: 4. The V gene's germline CDR1 is ENHRY and CDR2 SYGVKD. The CDR3 is CAISEDRGRSTEAFF. The DNA of the CDR3 is TGTGCCATCAGTGAGGACAGGGGGCGGAGCACTGAAGCTTTCTTT.

In this sample, this clone turned up a few times. The chain joins TRBV19 to TRBJ2-5; TRBD1 aligns across 10 bases. This CDR3 has 12 residues. Germline lookup yields CDR1 LNHDA and CDR2 SQIVND (reference sequence). V dropped 6 bases and J dropped 5; count of bases not matched to a gene: 0. The CDR3: CASRGQGETQYF. The CDR3 nucleotides are TGTGCCAGTAGGGGACAGGGGGAGACCCAGTACTTC. The full variable domain, with the rest looked up from reference TRBV19 and TRBJ2-5, is DGGITQSPKYLFRKEGQNVTLSCEQNLNHDAMYWYRQDPGQGLRLIYYSQIVNDFQKGDIAEGYSVSREKKESFPLTVTSAQKNPTAFYLCASRGQGETQYFGPGTRLLVL.

J is TRBJ2-7 and V is TRBV6-6; D gene uncertain. Trimming took 6 bases from V and 7 from J, leaving 16 bases between them. The CDR3 is 13 residues long. Germline assignment: CDR1 MNHNY and CDR2 SVGAGI (reference sequence). The CDR3 region has the DNA TGTGCCAGCAGCTCCGTCTTCGAAGGGGAGCAGTACTTC. Protein: CASSSVFEGEQYF.

This clone has more than one count but fewer than ten. The chain joins TRBV30 to TRBJ1-1; no firm D call. Trimming stripped 2 bases from V and 1 base from J, with 11 bases between. CDR1 is GTSNPN and CDR2 is SVGIG in the germline V gene (reference sequence). CDR3 size: 14 residues. CDR3 in DNA: TGTGCCTGGAGTATCTTCCACGCGAACACTGAAGCTTTCTTT. It yields the protein CAWSIFHANTEAFF.

This clone appeared once. The J gene is TRBJ1-1, the V gene TRBV6-5; perhaps TRBD1 as D (6 bases). CDR1 and CDR2 from the germline V gene are MNHEY and SVGAGI. The CDR3 loop spans 13 amino acids. The germline V and J ends were trimmed by 4 bases and 7 bases, with 13 bases remaining between them. CDR3 DNA: TGTGCCAGCAGTTCTCAGGGGTTAGGTGAAGCTTTCTTT. Its protein product is CASSSQGLGEAFF.

The chain links TRBV5-1 to TRBJ1-4; 7 bases match TRBD1. J gave up 5 bases and V 2 bases, and 6 bases lay outside the gene matches. The CDR3 has 15 amino acids. Germline lookup yields CDR1 SGHRS and CDR2 YFSETQ. The CDR3 nucleotides are TGCGCCAGCAGCTTAGGGGGACAGAAAAATGAAAAACTGTTTTTT. As protein: CASSLGGQKNEKLFF.

This clone was seen only a few times. The J gene is TRBJ2-1, the V gene TRBV7-2; the match to TRBD2 covers 9 bases. The length of the CDR3 is 15 residues. The germline gives CDR1 SGHTA, CDR2 FQGNSA. With V trimmed by 5 bases and J by 7 bases, 9 bases remained unmatched. CDR3 protein: CASSPRGGGANEQFF. The CDR3 region has the DNA TGTGCCAGCAGCCCAAGGGGCGGGGGGGCGAATGAGCAGTTCTTC.

The V and J genes are TRBV4-1 and TRBJ1-2; no clear D. The CDR3 length is 15 residues. CDR1 is MGHRA, CDR2 YSYEKL, per germline. Between the trimmed V and J ends, which lost 0 bases and 8 bases, there was a span of 16 bases. CDR3 region: CASSQDLENTGGYTF. The CDR3 region has the DNA TGCGCCAGCAGCCAAGATCTAGAAAACACTGGGGGCTACACCTTC.

The chain is built from TRBV2 and TRBJ1-2; 7 bases fit TRBD1. Germline trimming cut 4 bases from V and 4 bases from J; bases unmatched to any gene: 6. Per germline, CDR1 SNHLY and CDR2 FYNNEI. This CDR3 has 14 amino acids. CDR3 coding DNA: TGTGCCAGCAGTGGACAGGGCCCAGGCTATGGCTACACCTTC. Translation gives CASSGQGPGYGYTF.

The V gene is TRBV5-1, the J gene TRBJ2-5; TRBD1 might be the D (5 bases). Trimming pared 6 bases from V and 1 base from J, leaving 13 bases between. The CDR3 runs to 14 residues. The germline V gene has CDR1 SGHRS and CDR2 YFSETQ. The CDR3 reads CASTLGATQETQYF. The DNA for the CDR3 is TGCGCCAGCACCCTAGGGGCGACCCAAGAGACCCAGTACTTC.

This CDR3 reads CASSPRQGPQTGGNTIYF. The CDR3 nucleotides read TGTGCCAGCTCACCTCGACAGGGTCCACAAACGGGTGGAAACACCATATATTTT. The chain combines TRBV18 with TRBJ1-3, with 7 bases that match TRBD1. The CDR3 runs 18 residues. In germline, CDR1 is KGHSH, CDR2 LQKENI. J was trimmed by 3 bases and V by 3 bases; bases with no gene match: 14.

The chain uses TRBV4-3 and TRBJ1-2; D may be TRBD1 (5 bases). Trimming removed 0 bases from V and 4 bases from J, with 12 bases in between. Germline V CDR1 and CDR2: LGHNA, YSLEER. CDR3 size: 15 residues. As DNA, the CDR3 is TGCGCCAGCAGCCAAGATGAGGGGTTGAGCTATGGCTACACCTTC. Amino acid sequence: CASSQDEGLSYGYTF.

The chain has TRBV30 and TRBJ2-7, with 7 bases fitting TRBD1. In germline, CDR1 is GTSNPN, CDR2 SVGIG (reference sequence). V lost 7 bases, J lost 0 bases, and 9 bases stayed unmatched. This CDR3 is built from 14 residues. The CDR3 region has the DNA TGTGCCTCGGGTGGAACAGGGGTCTCCTACGAGCAGTACTTC. It encodes CASGGTGVSYEQYF.

This clone was recorded once. The CDR3: CASRRGGGGGTEAFF. DNA of the CDR3: TGTGCCAGCAGGCGGGGTGGGGGAGGAGGCACTGAAGCTTTCTTT. This sequence joins TRBV2 and TRBJ1-1, with D possibly matching TRBD1 (5 bases). The CDR3 spans 15 residues. CDR1 and CDR2 (germline): SNHLY, FYNNEI. V was trimmed by 6 bases and J by 4 bases, leaving 18 bases between them. The full variable domain, completed using reference TRBV2 and TRBJ1-1, is EPEVTQTPSHQVTQMGQEVILRCVPISNHLYFYWYRQILGQKVEFLVSFYNNEISEKSEIFDDQFSVERPDGSNFTLKIRSTKLEDSAMYFCASRRGGGGGTEAFFGQGTRLTVV.

The CDR3 DNA reads TGTGCCAGCAGTTACTCTACTAGCGGGAGTAGTGAGCAGTTCTTC. Translated, it gives CASSYSTSGSSEQFF. The genes are TRBV6-5 and TRBJ2-1; TRBD2 matches at 11 bases. Germline V gene sequence: CDR1 MNHEY, CDR2 SVGAGI. V shed 0 bases and J 9 bases; nucleotides not matched to a gene: 4. CDR3 length: 15 residues.

The chain combines TRBV6-6 with TRBJ2-7; 9 nucleotides align to TRBD1. The V segment lost 5 bases and the J segment 12 bases; nucleotides outside the gene matches: 5. Germline V gene data show CDR1 as MNHNY and CDR2 as SVGAGI (reference sequence). The CDR3 totals 11 residues. CDR3 DNA: TGTGCCAGCAGTACAGGGGGCCTTTTGTACTTC. Protein sequence: CASSTGGLLYF.

This chain links TRBV5-5 with TRBJ2-1; TRBD2 matches 10 bases. J was trimmed by 9 bases and V by 0 bases; bases with no gene match: 9. This CDR3 is 16 amino acids long. Germline CDR1 and CDR2: SGHKS and YYEKEE (reference sequence). The CDR3 sequence is CASSLEASGGASEQFF. The CDR3 region has the DNA TGTGCCAGCAGCTTGGAGGCGAGCGGGGGGGCGAGTGAGCAGTTCTTC.

The genes are TRBV6-5 and TRBJ1-2; the D gene is possibly TRBD1 (5 bases). V was cut by 8 bases and J by 2 bases, with 12 bases left in between. The V gene's germline CDR1 is MNHEY and CDR2 SVGAGI. The CDR3 loop spans 13 amino acids. The CDR3 loop reads CASRGSVNYGYTF. For the CDR3, the DNA is TGTGCCAGCCGGGGCAGTGTGAACTATGGCTACACCTTC.

This chain connects TRBV18 to TRBJ2-1; D may correspond to TRBD1 or TRBD2 (5 bases each). Trimming stripped 5 bases from V and 7 bases from J, with 15 bases between. The CDR3 sequence is 14 residues long. CDR1 is KGHSH, CDR2 LQKENI, per germline. The CDR3 loop reads CASSGYGGTNEQFF. The CDR3 DNA sequence: TGTGCCAGCTCAGGGTATGGGGGAACAAATGAGCAGTTCTTC.

This rearrangement joins TRBV7-9 to TRBJ1-1; D is undetermined. V lost 5 bases and J 1 base, leaving 11 bases between the germline ends. The CDR3 has 14 residues. The germline V gene has CDR1 SEHNR and CDR2 FQNEAQ (reference sequence). CDR3 bases: TGTGCCAGCAGCCCAGGAGGCAGGAACACTGAAGCTTTCTTT. It codes for CASSPGGRNTEAFF.

The chain joins TRBV5-6 to TRBJ1-3; possibly TRBD1 for D (5 bases). This CDR3 has 17 residues. V gave up 2 bases and J gave up 0 bases, with 15 bases separating them. The germline V gene has CDR1 SGHDT and CDR2 YYEEEE. The CDR3 nucleotides are TGTGCCAGCAGCTTAGCGTCGGGGGTCCCCTCTGGAAACACCATATATTTT. This codes for CASSLASGVPSGNTIYF.